This T cell receptor (beta chain) is from a study of blood T cells in healthy people across ages. Background on the study: Capture by template switching was about one barcoded beta molecule per two T cells.

The V gene's germline CDR1 is MNHEY and CDR2 SMNVEV (reference sequence). V lost 1 base, J lost 8 bases, and 14 bases lay in between. CDR3 size: 14 residues. Next came a second PCR, run for 7 to 11 cycles, which used a sample-barcoded 5' primer along with a J-beta primer mix. Each TCR beta cDNA got a 12-nucleotide random molecular identifier. TCRdb analysed the 5' RACE reads with MiXCR anew, one entry per CDR3 protein. The sample lists about 1.5 million distinct CDR3 sequences, about 42% seen once, with about 4% in the top ten. V and J are TRBV27 and TRBJ1-2; D might be TRBD1 (5 bases). The clonotype comes from a woman younger than 30 in good health. Material: blood. The CDR3 nucleotides read TGTGCCAGCAGTTTATTTCAGGGAGCAGGGGGCTACACCTTC. Translating it yields CASSLFQGAGGYTF.